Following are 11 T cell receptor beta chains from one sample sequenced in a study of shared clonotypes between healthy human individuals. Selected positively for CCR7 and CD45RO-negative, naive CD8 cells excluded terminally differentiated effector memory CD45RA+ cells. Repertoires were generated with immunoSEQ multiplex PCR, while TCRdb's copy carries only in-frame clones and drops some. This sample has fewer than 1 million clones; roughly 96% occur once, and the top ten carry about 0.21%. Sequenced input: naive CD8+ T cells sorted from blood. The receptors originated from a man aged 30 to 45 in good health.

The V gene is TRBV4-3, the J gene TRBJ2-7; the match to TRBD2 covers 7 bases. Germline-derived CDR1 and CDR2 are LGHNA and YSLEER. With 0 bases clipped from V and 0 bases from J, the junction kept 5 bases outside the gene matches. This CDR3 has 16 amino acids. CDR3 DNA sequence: TGCGCCAGCAGCCAAGATTTCGGGAGGAGCTCCTACGAGCAGTACTTC. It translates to CASSQDFGRSSYEQYF.

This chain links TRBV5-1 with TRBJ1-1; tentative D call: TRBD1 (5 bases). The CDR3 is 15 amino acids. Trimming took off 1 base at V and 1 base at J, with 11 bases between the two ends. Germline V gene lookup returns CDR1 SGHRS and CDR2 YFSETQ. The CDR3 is CASSLSLGENTEAFF. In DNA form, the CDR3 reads TGCGCCAGCAGCTTGTCATTGGGGGAGAACACTGAAGCTTTCTTT.

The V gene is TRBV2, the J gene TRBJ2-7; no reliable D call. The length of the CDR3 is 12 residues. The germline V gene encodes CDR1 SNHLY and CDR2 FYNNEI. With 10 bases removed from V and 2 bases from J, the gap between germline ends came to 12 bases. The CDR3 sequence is CANTGFTYEQYF. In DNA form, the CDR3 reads TGTGCCAACACGGGTTTCACCTACGAGCAGTACTTC.

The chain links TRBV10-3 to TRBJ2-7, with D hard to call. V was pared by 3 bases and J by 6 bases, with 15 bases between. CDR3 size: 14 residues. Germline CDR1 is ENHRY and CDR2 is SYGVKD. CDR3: CAISDPAGNIEQYF. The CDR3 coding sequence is TGTGCCATCAGTGACCCCGCAGGCAATATCGAGCAGTACTTC.

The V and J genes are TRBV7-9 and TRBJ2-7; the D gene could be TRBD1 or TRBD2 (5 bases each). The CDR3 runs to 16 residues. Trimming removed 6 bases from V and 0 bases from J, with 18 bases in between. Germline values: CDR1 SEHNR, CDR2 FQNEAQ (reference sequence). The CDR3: CASSTAISGGSYEQYF. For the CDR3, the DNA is TGTGCCAGCAGTACGGCCATCTCTGGGGGCTCCTACGAGCAGTACTTC. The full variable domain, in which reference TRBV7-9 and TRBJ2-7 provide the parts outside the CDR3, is DTGVSQNPRHKITKRGQNVTFRCDPISEHNRLYWYRQTLGQGPEFLTYFQNEAQLEKSRLLSDRFSAERPKGSFSTLEIQRTEQGDSAMYLCASSTAISGGSYEQYFGPGTRLTVT.

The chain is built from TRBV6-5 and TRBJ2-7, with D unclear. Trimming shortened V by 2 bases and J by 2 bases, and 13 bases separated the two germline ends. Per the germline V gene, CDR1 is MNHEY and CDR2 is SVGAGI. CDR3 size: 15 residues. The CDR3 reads CASSYGVGRAYEQYF. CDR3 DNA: TGTGCCAGCAGTTACGGGGTCGGCAGAGCCTACGAGCAGTACTTC.

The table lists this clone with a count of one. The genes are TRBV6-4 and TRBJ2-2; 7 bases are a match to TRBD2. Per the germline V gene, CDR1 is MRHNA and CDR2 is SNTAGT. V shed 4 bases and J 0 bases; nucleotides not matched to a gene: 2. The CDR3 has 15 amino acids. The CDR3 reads CASSASGSNTGELFF. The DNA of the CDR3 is TGTGCCAGCAGTGCTAGCGGATCGAACACCGGGGAGCTGTTTTTT.

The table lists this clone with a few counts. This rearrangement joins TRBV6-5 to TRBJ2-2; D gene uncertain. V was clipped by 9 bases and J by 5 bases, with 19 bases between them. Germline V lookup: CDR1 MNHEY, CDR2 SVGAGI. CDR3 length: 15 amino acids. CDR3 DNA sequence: TGTGCCAGTTTCCCCGACGGTGCTCTAACCGGGGAGCTGTTTTTT. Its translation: CASFPDGALTGELFF.

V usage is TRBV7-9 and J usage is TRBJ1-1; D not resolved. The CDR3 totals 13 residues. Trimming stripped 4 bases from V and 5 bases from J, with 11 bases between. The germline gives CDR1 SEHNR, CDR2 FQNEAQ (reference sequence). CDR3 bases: TGTGCCAGCAGCTCAAAAAGCCAAACTGAAGCTTTCTTT. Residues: CASSSKSQTEAFF.

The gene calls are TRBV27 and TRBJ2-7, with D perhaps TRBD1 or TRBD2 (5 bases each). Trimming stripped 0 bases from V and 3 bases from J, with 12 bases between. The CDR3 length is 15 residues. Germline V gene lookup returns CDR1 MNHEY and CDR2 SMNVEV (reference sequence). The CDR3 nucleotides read TGTGCCAGCAGTTTATCGGCAGGGAGCGGCTACGAGCAGTACTTC. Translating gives CASSLSAGSGYEQYF.

The CDR3 nucleotides are TGTGCCAGCAGCTCACAGGCTAACTATGGCTACACCTTC. It translates to CASSSQANYGYTF. V usage is TRBV13 and J usage is TRBJ1-2; the D gene is possibly TRBD1 (5 bases). V dropped 4 bases and J dropped 0 bases, with 6 bases sitting between them. This CDR3 is 13 amino acids long. Germline CDR1 is PRHDT and CDR2 is FYEKMQ (reference sequence).